The rows below give T cell receptor beta chains drawn from one sample of a study of blood T cells in healthy people across ages. MiXCR, applied by TCRdb to the 5' RACE reads, yields one record per CDR3 protein. Of about 640,000 distinct CDR3 sequences in the sample, roughly three fifths are singletons; the top ten hold approximately 40%. The sample taken for sequencing was blood. The source of these receptors is a man in his 60s in good health. Each CDR3 is given with its conserved first and last residue. Each record gives: J gene, V gene, clone size, D gene, CDR3 length, CDR3 protein, CDR3 DNA. The D gene is left open where the match is weak. The size entry is marked missing in some rows and otherwise reads once, few, many or a size class.

>TRBJ2-4|TRBV3-1|.|.|12
CASSLNANRRYF
TGTGCCAGCAGCTTAAACGCGAACCGGCGGTACTTC
>TRBJ2-1|TRBV10-3|.|TRBD1|14
CATKGDRGHNEQFF
TGTGCCACCAAGGGGGACAGGGGCCACAATGAGCAGTTCTTC
>TRBJ2-3|TRBV5-5|.|.|14
CASSPRSEGDTQYF
TGTGCCAGCAGCCCGAGGTCAGAGGGAGATACGCAGTATTTT
>TRBJ2-7|TRBV6-6|many|.|15
CASSYTGDRSYEQYF
TGTGCCAGCAGTTACACGGGGGACAGATCCTACGAGCAGTACTTC
>TRBJ2-5|TRBV12-5|few|TRBD2|14
CASGLGLALETQYF
TGTGCTAGTGGTTTGGGACTAGCCCTGGAGACCCAGTACTTC
>TRBJ2-5|TRBV7-9|.|TRBD1|14
CASTPWGTEETQYF
TGTGCCAGCACCCCCTGGGGGACAGAAGAGACCCAGTACTTC
>TRBJ2-1|TRBV20-1|.|.|15
CSAKVSRGRVDEQFF
TGCAGTGCTAAGGTGTCTAGGGGCCGGGTCGATGAGCAGTTCTTC
>TRBJ1-5|TRBV20-1|.|TRBD1|20
CSARPLYRGRTPDSDQPRHF
TGCAGTGCTAGACCACTGTACAGGGGCCGTACTCCAGATAGTGATCAGCCCCGGCATTTT
>TRBJ1-6|TRBV7-2|.|.|12
CASSLSRPPLHF
TGTGCCAGCAGCTTATCCAGGCCACCCCTCCACTTT
>TRBJ1-1|TRBV3-1|.|.|14
CASSQEDTNTEAFF
TGTGCCAGCAGCCAAGAGGACACGAACACTGAAGCTTTCTTT
>TRBJ2-5|TRBV15|few|.|15
CATSDRTGIGETQYF
TGTGCCACCAGCGACAGAACAGGGATCGGGGAGACCCAGTACTTC
>TRBJ2-5|TRBV7-2|.|.|17
CASSSGVARVSQETQYF
TGTGCCAGCAGCTCAGGGGTTGCGAGGGTGTCTCAAGAGACCCAGTACTTC
>TRBJ2-7|TRBV3-1|.|.|14
CASSRSGLSYEQYF
TGTGCCAGCAGCCGCTCGGGTCTTTCCTACGAGCAGTACTTC
>TRBJ1-2|TRBV6-5|.|TRBD1|14
CASMRTQGRYGYTF
TGTGCCAGCATGCGCACACAGGGGAGGTATGGCTACACCTTC
>TRBJ1-5|TRBV28|few|.|15
CASSGGAEGNQPQHF
TGTGCCAGCAGTGGAGGAGCTGAGGGCAATCAGCCCCAGCATTTT
>TRBJ2-5|TRBV4-1|few|.|15
CASSPQTDYQETQYF
TGCGCCAGCAGCCCCCAGACCGACTACCAAGAGACCCAGTACTTC
>TRBJ2-1|TRBV6-2/TRBV6-3|.|TRBD1|13
CASRRQGGDEQFF
TGTGCCAGCAGGAGACAGGGGGGGGATGAGCAGTTCTTC
>TRBJ2-3|TRBV29-1|.|TRBD1|14
CSGSPQGASDTQYF
TGCAGCGGATCGCCGCAGGGGGCGTCGGATACGCAGTATTTT
>TRBJ1-1|TRBV7-2|few|.|14
CASSFGGENTEAFF
TGTGCCAGCAGCTTCGGAGGTGAGAACACTGAAGCTTTCTTT
>TRBJ1-2|TRBV6-6|.|.|17
CASSYSSFPRGVYGYTF
TGTGCCAGCAGTTACTCGAGTTTCCCGCGGGGGGTGTATGGCTACACCTTC
>TRBJ1-5|TRBV5-1|.|.|16
CANLPGRVWSNQPQHF
TGCGCCAACCTGCCGGGTAGAGTTTGGAGCAATCAGCCCCAGCATTTT
>TRBJ2-3|TRBV6-5|.|TRBD1|14
CASSRDRGADTQYF
TGTGCCAGCAGTAGAGACAGGGGAGCAGATACGCAGTATTTT
>TRBJ1-1|TRBV7-2|few|.|13
CASSFRRGAEAFF
TGTGCCAGCAGCTTTAGAAGGGGGGCTGAAGCTTTCTTT
>TRBJ2-2|TRBV6-6|.|.|14
CASSRGNLPGELFF
TGTGCCAGCAGCCGGGGTAATCTTCCCGGGGAGCTGTTTTTT
>TRBJ2-7|TRBV7-8|.|.|11
CASSLVEEQYF
TGTGCCAGCAGCTTAGTGGAGGAGCAGTACTTC
>TRBJ2-7|TRBV6-2/TRBV6-3|.|TRBD1|13
CASSFKGAHEQYF
TGTGCCAGCAGTTTCAAGGGGGCCCACGAGCAGTACTTC
>TRBJ2-4|TRBV12-3/TRBV12-4|.|.|16
CASTVDRPLAKNIQYF
TGTGCCAGCACCGTCGACAGACCCCTAGCCAAAAACATTCAGTACTTC
>TRBJ1-4|TRBV29-1|.|.|14
CSVEEGRGGEKLFF
TGCAGCGTTGAAGAGGGCAGGGGTGGAGAAAAACTGTTTTTT
>TRBJ2-3|TRBV9|.|TRBD2|17
CASSVGGAGGVTDTQYF
TGTGCCAGCAGCGTAGGAGGTGCGGGGGGGGTCACAGATACGCAGTATTTT
>TRBJ1-2|TRBV11-2|.|.|16
CASSLSGQGGIGGYTF
TGTGCCAGCAGCTTGTCTGGGCAGGGTGGGATCGGTGGCTACACCTTC
>TRBJ2-1|TRBV9|.|TRBD2|20
CASSVVAGLAGDPWSSEQFF
TGTGCCAGCAGCGTAGTAGCGGGACTAGCGGGGGACCCGTGGAGTAGTGAGCAGTTCTTC
>TRBJ2-5|TRBV10-3|.|.|14
CAISGGQGQETQYF
TGTGCCATCAGTGGAGGGCAGGGGCAAGAGACCCAGTACTTC
>TRBJ1-6|TRBV25-1|.|.|14
CASSGGPGDSPLHF
TGTGCCAGCAGTGGAGGCCCCGGTGATTCACCCCTCCACTTT
>TRBJ2-7|TRBV6-1|many|TRBD1|15
CASSSGQGLDYEQYF
TGTGCCAGCAGCTCTGGACAGGGGCTGGACTACGAGCAGTACTTC
>TRBJ2-3|TRBV7-2|.|.|13
CASSLEASRSSYF
TGTGCCAGCAGCTTAGAGGCCTCAAGAAGCTCGTATTTT
>TRBJ1-2|TRBV5-1|.|.|19
CASSLRLDRQLRSDYGYTF
TGCGCCAGCAGCTTGAGGCTGGACAGACAACTTAGGAGCGACTATGGCTACACCTTC
>TRBJ1-2|TRBV7-9|once|TRBD1|15
CASSSDRPDIYGYTF
TGTGCCAGCAGCTCGGACAGGCCAGATATATATGGCTACACCTTC
>TRBJ1-5|TRBV7-2|.|.|15
CASSLESGNRQPQHF
TGTGCCAGCAGCTTAGAGTCAGGGAATCGTCAGCCCCAGCATTTT
>TRBJ2-1|TRBV29-1|.|.|11
CSVLPGYEQFF
TGCAGCGTTCTACCGGGGTATGAGCAGTTCTTC
>TRBJ1-2|TRBV7-9|few|TRBD1|14
CASSLTQGAIGYTF
TGTGCCAGCAGCTTAACCCAGGGGGCGATCGGCTACACCTTC
>TRBJ2-5|TRBV7-9|.|TRBD2|15
CASRSSGGSQETQYF
TGTGCCAGCAGGTCTAGCGGGGGGAGTCAAGAGACCCAGTACTTC
>TRBJ2-5|TRBV3-1|.|.|13
CASRQGRGETQYF
TGTGCCAGCAGACAGGGGCGGGGAGAGACCCAGTACTTC
>TRBJ2-3|TRBV2|.|.|11
CASRETYTQYF
TGTGCCAGCAGGGAGACTTATACGCAGTATTTT
>TRBJ2-1|TRBV7-2|few|TRBD2|15
CASSFAGGVGNEQFF
TGTGCCAGCAGCTTCGCGGGGGGGGTGGGCAATGAGCAGTTCTTC